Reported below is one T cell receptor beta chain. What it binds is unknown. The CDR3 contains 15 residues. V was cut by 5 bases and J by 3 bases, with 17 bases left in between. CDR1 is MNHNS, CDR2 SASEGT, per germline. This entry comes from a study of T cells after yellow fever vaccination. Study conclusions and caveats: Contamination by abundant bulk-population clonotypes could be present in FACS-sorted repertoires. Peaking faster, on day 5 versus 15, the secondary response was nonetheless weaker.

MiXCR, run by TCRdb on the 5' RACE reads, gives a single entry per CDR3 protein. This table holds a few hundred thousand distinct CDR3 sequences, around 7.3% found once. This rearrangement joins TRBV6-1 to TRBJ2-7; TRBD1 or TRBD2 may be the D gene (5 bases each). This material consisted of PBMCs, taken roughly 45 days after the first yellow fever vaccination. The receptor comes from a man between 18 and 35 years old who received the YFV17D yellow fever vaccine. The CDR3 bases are TGTGCCAGCAGTCAGCAGGGTTGGGGGAACTACGAGCAGTACTTC. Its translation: CASSQQGWGNYEQYF.